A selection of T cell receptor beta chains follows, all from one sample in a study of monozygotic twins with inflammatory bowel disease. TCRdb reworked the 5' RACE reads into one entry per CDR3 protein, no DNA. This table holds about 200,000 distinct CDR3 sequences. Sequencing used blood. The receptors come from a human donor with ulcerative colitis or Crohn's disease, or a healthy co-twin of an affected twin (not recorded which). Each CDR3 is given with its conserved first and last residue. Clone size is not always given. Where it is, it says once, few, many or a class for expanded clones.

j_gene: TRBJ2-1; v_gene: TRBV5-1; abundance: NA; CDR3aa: CASSPRSSSSYNEQFF
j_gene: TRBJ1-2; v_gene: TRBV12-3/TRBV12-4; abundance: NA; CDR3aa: CASSLYLGGTGGYTF
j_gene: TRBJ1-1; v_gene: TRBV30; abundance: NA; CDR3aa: CAWNKQGASTEAFF
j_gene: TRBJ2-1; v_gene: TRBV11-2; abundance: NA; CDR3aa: CASSFASSGIGINEQFF
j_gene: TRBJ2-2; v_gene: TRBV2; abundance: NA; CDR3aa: CASSSQRGGTGELFF
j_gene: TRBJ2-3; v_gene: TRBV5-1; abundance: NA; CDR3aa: CASSLERFSTDTQYF
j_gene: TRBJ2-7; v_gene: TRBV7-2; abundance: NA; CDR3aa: CASSSTRGETYEQYF
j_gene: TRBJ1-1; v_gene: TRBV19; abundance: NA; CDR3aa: CASRGGYSGGTEAFF
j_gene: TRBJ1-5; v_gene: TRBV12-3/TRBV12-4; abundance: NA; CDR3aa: CASSVAGGHQPQHF
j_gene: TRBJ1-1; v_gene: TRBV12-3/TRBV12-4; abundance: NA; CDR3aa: CASSSPTVNTEAFF
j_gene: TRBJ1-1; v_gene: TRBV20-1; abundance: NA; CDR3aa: CSARDGGVRGTEAFF
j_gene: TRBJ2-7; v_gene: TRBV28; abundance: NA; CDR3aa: CASRDPAYEQYF
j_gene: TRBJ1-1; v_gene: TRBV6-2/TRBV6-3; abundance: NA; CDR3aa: CASSWADRGRNTEAFF
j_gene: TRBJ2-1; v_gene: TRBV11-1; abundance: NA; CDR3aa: CASSSQGLAGGASLNNEQFF
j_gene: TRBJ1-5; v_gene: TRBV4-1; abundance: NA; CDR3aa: CASSQVGGDQPQHF
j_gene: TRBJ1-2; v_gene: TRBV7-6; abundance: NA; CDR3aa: CASSLESGGYDGKNYGYTF
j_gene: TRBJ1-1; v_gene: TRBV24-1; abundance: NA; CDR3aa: CATYGGGWTEAFF
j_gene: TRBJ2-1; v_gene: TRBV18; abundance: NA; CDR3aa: CASSSQTGSNEQFF
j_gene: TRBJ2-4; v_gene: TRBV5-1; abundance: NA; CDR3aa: CASSLVLGLAKNIQYF
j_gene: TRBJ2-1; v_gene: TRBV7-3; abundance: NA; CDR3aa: CASSFGSTPYNEQFF
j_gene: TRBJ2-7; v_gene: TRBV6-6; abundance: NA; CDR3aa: CASCPGQAYEQYF
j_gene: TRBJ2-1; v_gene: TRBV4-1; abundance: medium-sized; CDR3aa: CASSLLAGGPIDEQFF
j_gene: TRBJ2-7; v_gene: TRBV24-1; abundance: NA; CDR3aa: CATSSTGVVYEQYF
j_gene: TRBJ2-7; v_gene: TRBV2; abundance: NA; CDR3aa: CASSEGATSYEQYF
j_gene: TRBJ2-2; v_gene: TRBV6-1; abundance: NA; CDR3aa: CASTPGGGRGTGELFF
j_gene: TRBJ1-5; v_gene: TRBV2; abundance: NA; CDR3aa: CASSVRDRSQPQHF
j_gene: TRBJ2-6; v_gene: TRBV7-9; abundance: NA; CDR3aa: CASTRTGGGGANVLTF
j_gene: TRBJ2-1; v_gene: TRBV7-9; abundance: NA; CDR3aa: CASSFLAYEQFF
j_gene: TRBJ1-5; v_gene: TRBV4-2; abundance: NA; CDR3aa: CASSPNVLGQSNQPQHF
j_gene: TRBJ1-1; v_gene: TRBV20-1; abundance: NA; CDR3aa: CSARRQSDEAFF
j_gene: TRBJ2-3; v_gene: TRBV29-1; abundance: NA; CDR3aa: CSAKELAGASTDTQYF
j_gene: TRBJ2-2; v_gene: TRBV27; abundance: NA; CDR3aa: CASRAPSNTGELFF
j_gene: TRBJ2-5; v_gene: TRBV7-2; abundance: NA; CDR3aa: CASSLSGGPQETQYF
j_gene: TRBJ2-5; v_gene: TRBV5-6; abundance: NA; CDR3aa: CASSGGLAGSETQYF
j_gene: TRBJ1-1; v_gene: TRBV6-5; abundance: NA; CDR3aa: CASSYGGGVEMAFF
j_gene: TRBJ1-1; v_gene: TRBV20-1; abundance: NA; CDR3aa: CSARGGGNTEAFF
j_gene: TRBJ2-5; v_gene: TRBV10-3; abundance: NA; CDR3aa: CAISDSVQRNEETQYF
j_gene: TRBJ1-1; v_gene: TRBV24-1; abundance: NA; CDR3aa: CATRASGQGVNTEAFF
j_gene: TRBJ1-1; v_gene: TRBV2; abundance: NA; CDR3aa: CASRKPSTGANTEAFF
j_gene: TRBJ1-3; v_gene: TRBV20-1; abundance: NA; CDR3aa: CSASPTGLGNTIYF
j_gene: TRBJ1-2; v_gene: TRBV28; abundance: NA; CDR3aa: CASSLRDRVLRGYTF
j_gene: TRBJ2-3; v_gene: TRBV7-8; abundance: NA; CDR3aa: CASSPGDRFTDTQYF